The 7 T cell receptor beta chains listed next were all sequenced from one sample in a study of PD-1 blockade in classical Hodgkin lymphoma (dated by TCRdb to 2018 to 2020). The library was produced with the immunoSEQ multiplex PCR assay. TCRdb mirrors the immuneACCESS table, restricted to in-frame sequences. Some clones are absent from its copies; in checked studies, under half trace to an unresolved V gene, and the reason for the others is unknown. Within this sample are about 41,000 clones, with around three quarters of them counted one time only. The ten largest clones represent 20% to 25% of the sample. The time point label, read with the paper, signifies: cycle 1 day 1 (C1D1), immediately before nivolumab initiation. Every trial patient had relapsed after autologous stem cell transplantation, and cohorts A, B and C differed in prior brentuximab vedotin exposure. Source: peripheral blood mononuclear cells (PBMCs), taken at baseline. The receptors come from a human donor with classical Hodgkin lymphoma.

This clone was seen a few times. The chain links TRBV10-2 to TRBJ2-7; possibly TRBD1 for D (5 bases). The CDR3 length is 17 residues. V lost 10 bases to trimming and J lost 2 bases, with 27 bases between them. Germline CDR1 is WSHSY and CDR2 is SAAADI. The CDR3 region has the DNA TGCGCCACCCTACCAAAGACAGACTCCACTTTCCCCTACGAGCAGTACTTC. Its translation is CATLPKTDSTFPYEQYF.

This chain uses TRBV7-9 with TRBJ2-3; D unclear. Trimming pared 0 bases from V and 2 bases from J, leaving 6 bases between. The length of the CDR3 is 14 residues. From germline, CDR1 is SEHNR and CDR2 FQNEAQ (reference sequence). The CDR3 sequence is CASSLAISTDTQYF. The CDR3 nucleotides read TGTGCCAGCAGCTTAGCTATTTCCACAGATACGCAGTATTTT.

The chain couples TRBV6-5 to TRBJ2-1, with D maybe TRBD2 (6 bases). Germline CDR1 is MNHEY and CDR2 is SVGAGI. Trimming pared 4 bases from V and 6 bases from J, leaving 19 bases between. The CDR3 loop spans 16 amino acids. CDR3 region: CASSSRGGKGLNEQFF. The CDR3 bases are TGTGCCAGCAGTTCTCGGGGCGGTAAGGGACTCAATGAGCAGTTCTTC.

The chain links TRBV7-9 to TRBJ2-1; no definite D call. CDR3 length: 12 residues. Germline loops: CDR1 SEHNR, CDR2 FQNEAQ (reference sequence). With 7 bases removed from V and 8 bases from J, the gap between germline ends came to 12 bases. CDR3 loop: CASTLSSHEQFF. The DNA of the CDR3 is TGTGCCAGCACCCTGAGTTCTCATGAGCAGTTCTTC.

This clone was picked up one time. The V gene is TRBV28, the J gene TRBJ1-1; D is possibly TRBD1 (6 bases). The V gene's germline CDR1 is MDHEN and CDR2 SYDVKM. CDR3 size: 17 residues. Trimming left V 5 bases short and J 1 base short, with 20 bases between. Here the CDR3 reads CASSPHPGALGNTEAFF. CDR3 DNA: TGTGCCAGCAGTCCACATCCGGGGGCCTTGGGGAACACTGAAGCTTTCTTT.

V is TRBV30 and J is TRBJ2-1; TRBD2 matches 8 bases. The CDR3 runs to 14 residues. V trimming: 5 bases; J trimming: 6 bases; junction bases outside the gene matches: 9. Germline assignment: CDR1 GTSNPN and CDR2 SVGIG (reference sequence). The chain's CDR3 is CAWYRREEGNEQFF. DNA for the CDR3: TGTGCCTGGTACCGGCGGGAGGAAGGCAATGAGCAGTTCTTC.

The gene calls are TRBV28 and TRBJ2-2; the D gene is possibly TRBD1 (6 bases). Germline-derived CDR1 and CDR2 are MDHEN and SYDVKM. The CDR3 has 13 amino acids. Trimming stripped 8 bases from V and 3 bases from J, with 10 bases between. CDR3 sequence: CASRDTYTGELFF. CDR3 DNA sequence: TGTGCCAGCCGGGACACATACACCGGGGAGCTGTTTTTT.